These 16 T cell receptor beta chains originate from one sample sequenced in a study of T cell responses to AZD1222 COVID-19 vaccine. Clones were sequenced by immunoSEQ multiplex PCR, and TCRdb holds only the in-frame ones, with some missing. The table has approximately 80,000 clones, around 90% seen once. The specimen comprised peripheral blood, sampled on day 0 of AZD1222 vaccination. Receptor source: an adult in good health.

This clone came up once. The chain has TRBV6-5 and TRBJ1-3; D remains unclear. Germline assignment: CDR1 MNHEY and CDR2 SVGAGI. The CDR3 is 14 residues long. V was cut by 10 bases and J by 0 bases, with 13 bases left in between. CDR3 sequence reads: CATRRAGSGNTIYF. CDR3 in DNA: TGTGCCACCCGGCGGGCGGGCTCTGGAAACACCATATATTTT.

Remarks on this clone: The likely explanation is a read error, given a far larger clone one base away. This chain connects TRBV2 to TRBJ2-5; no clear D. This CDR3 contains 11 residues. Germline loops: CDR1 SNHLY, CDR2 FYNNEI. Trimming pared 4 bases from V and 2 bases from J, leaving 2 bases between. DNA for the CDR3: TGTGCCAGCAGTGGACAAGAGACCCAGTACTTC. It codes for CASSGQETQYF.

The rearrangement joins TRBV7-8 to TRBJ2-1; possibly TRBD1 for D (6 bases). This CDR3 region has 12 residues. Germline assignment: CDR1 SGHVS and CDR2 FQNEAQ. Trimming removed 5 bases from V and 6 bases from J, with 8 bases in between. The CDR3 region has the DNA TGTGCCAGCAGCCCGACAGGCAATGAGCAGTTCTTC. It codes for CASSPTGNEQFF.

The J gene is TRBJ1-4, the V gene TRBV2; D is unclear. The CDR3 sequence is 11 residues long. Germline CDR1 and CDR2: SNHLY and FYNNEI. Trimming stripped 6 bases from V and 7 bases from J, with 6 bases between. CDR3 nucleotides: TGTGCCAGCAGAATGATTGAAAAACTGTTTTTT. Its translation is CASRMIEKLFF. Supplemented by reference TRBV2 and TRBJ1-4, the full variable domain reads EPEVTQTPSHQVTQMGQEVILRCVPISNHLYFYWYRQILGQKVEFLVSFYNNEISEKSEIFDDQFSVERPDGSNFTLKIRSTKLEDSAMYFCASRMIEKLFFGSGTQLSVL.

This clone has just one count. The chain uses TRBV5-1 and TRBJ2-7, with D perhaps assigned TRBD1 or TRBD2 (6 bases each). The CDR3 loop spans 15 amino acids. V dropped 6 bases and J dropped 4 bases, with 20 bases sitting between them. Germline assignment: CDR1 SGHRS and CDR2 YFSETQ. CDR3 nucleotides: TGCGCCAGCAATAAGGCGGGACAAGACTCTTACGAGCAGTACTTC. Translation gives CASNKAGQDSYEQYF.

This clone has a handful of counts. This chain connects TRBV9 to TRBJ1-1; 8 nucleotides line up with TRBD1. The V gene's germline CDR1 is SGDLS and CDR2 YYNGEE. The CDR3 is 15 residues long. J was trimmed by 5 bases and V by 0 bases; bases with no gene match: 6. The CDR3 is CASSVGRTGWTEAFF. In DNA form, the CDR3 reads TGTGCCAGCAGCGTAGGTCGGACAGGGTGGACTGAAGCTTTCTTT.

The CDR3 region is CASSIGTSVGEQFF. In nucleotides, the CDR3 is TGTGCCAGTAGTATAGGGACTAGCGTCGGCGAGCAGTTCTTC. The chain is built from TRBV19 and TRBJ2-1, with TRBD2 matching over 9 bases. The junction had 5 bases not matched to a gene; V was cut back by 1 base and J by 10 bases. Germline CDR1 is LNHDA and CDR2 is SQIVND (reference sequence). This CDR3 comprises 14 residues. The full variable domain, its missing parts supplied by reference TRBV19 and TRBJ2-1, is DGGITQSPKYLFRKEGQNVTLSCEQNLNHDAMYWYRQDPGQGLRLIYYSQIVNDFQKGDIAEGYSVSREKKESFPLTVTSAQKNPTAFYLCASSIGTSVGEQFFGPGTRLTVL.

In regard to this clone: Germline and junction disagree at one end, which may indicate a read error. CDR3 protein: CASTQLAAPDTQYF. CDR3 in DNA: TGTGCCAGCACCCAACTAGCGGCCCCGGATACGCAGTATTTT. This chain connects TRBV14 to TRBJ2-3; 8 bases match TRBD2. This CDR3 has 14 residues. The V gene's germline CDR1 is SGHDN and CDR2 FVKESK.

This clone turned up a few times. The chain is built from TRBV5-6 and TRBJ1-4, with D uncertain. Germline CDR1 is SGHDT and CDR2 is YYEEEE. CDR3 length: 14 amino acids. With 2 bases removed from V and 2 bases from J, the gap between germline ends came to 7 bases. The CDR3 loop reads CASSFRRTNEKLFF. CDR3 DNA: TGTGCCAGCAGCTTTAGACGTACTAATGAAAAACTGTTTTTT.

The CDR3 DNA follows: TGTGCCAGCAGTCCCTCGACGGCTGTAGGTGAGCAGTTCTTC. Translating it yields CASSPSTAVGEQFF. J is TRBJ2-1 and V is TRBV28; D is unclear. The CDR3 loop spans 14 amino acids. Germline V gene data show CDR1 as MDHEN and CDR2 as SYDVKM. V was trimmed by 5 bases and J by 9 bases, leaving 17 bases between them.

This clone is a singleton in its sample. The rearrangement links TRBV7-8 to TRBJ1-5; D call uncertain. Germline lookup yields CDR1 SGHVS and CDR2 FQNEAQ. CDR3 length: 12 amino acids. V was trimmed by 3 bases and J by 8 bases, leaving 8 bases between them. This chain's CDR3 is CASSFAGEPQHF. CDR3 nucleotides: TGTGCCAGCAGCTTTGCAGGAGAGCCCCAGCATTTT.

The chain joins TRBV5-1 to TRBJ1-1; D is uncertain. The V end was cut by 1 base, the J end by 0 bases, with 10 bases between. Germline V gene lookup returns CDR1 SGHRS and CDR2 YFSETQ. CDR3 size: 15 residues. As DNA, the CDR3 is TGCGCCAGCAGCTTGAACGCCGGTATGAACACTGAAGCTTTCTTT. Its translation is CASSLNAGMNTEAFF.

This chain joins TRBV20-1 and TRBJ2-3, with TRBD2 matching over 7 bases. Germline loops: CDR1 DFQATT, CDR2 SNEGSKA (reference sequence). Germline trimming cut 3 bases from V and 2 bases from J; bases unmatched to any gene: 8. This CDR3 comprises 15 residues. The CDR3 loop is CSASPSGTFTDTQYF. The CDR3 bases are TGCAGTGCTAGTCCTAGCGGTACCTTCACAGATACGCAGTATTTT.

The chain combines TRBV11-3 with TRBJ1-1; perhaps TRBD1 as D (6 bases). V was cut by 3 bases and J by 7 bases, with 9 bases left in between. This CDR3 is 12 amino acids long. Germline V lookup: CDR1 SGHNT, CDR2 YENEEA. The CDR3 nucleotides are TGTGCCAGCAGCTTGACAGGCGGTGAAGCTTTCTTT. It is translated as CASSLTGGEAFF.

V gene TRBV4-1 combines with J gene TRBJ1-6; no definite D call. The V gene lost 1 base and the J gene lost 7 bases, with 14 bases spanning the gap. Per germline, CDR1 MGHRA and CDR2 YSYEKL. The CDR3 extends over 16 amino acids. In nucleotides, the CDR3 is TGCGCCAGCAGCCAAGGCCCAAGGGTCGGAAATTCACCCCTCCACTTT. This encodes CASSQGPRVGNSPLHF.

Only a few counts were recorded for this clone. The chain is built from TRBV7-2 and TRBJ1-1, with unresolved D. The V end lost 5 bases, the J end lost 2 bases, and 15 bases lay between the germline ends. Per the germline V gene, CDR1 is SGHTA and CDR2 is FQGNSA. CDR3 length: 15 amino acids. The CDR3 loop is CASSTLVGPNTEAFF. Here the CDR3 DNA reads TGTGCCAGCAGCACTCTCGTCGGGCCTAACACTGAAGCTTTCTTT.